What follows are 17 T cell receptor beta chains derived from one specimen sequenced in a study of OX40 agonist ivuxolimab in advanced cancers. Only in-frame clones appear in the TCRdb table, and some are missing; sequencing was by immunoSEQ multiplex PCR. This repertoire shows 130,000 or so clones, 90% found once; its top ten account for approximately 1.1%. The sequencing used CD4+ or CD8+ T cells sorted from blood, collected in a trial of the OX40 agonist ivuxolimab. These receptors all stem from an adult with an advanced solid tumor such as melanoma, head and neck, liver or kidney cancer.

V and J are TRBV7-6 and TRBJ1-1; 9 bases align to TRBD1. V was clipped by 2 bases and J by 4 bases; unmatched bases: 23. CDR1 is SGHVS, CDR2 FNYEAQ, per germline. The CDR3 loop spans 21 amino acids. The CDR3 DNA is TGTGCCAGCAGCTTAATGTTGGGGAGGAACAGGGGGCGAAGTCTTGGCACTGAAGCTTTCTTT. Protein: CASSLMLGRNRGRSLGTEAFF. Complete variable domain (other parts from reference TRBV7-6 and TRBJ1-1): GAGVSQSPRYKVTKRGQDVALRCDPISGHVSLYWYRQALGQGPEFLTYFNYEAQQDKSGLPNDRFSAERPEGSISTLTIQRTEQRDSAMYRCASSLMLGRNRGRSLGTEAFFGQGTRLTVV.

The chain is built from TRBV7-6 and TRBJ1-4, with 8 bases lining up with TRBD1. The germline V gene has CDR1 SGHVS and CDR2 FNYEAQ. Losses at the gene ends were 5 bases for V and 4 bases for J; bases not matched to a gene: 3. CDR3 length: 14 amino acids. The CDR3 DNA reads TGTGCCAGCAGCAGGACAGGGCGTAATGAAAAACTGTTTTTT. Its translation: CASSRTGRNEKLFF.

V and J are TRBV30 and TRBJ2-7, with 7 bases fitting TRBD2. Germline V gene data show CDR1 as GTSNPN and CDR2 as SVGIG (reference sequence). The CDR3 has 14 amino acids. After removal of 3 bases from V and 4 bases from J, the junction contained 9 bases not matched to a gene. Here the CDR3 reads CAWRGGTRIYEQYF. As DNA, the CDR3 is TGTGCCTGGAGGGGGGGGACCCGGATATACGAGCAGTACTTC.

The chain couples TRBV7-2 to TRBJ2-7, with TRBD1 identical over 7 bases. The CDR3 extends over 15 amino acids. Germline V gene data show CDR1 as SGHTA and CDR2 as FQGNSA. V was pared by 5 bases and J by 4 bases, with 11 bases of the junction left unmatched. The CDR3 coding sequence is TGTGCCAGCAGCACCCGTAGACAGGGATCGTACGAGCAGTACTTC. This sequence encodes CASSTRRQGSYEQYF.

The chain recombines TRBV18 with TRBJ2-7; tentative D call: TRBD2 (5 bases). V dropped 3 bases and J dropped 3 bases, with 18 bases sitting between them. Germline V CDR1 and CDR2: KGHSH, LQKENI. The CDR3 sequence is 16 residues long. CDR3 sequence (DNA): TGTGCCAGCTCACCGGGTGGAGGCAGAGAGCTCTACGAGCAGTACTTC. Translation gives CASSPGGGRELYEQYF.

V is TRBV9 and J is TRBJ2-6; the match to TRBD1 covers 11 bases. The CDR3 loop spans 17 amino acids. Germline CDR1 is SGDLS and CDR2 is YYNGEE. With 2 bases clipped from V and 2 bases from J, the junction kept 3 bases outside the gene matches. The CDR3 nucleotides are TGTGCCAGCAGCGTCGGACAGGGGGCGACTGGGGCCAACGTCCTGACTTTC. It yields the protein CASSVGQGATGANVLTF.

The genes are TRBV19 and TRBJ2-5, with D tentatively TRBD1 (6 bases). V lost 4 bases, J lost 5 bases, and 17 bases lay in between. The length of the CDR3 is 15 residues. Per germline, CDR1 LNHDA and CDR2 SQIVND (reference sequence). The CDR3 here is CASSTLDRLGETQYF. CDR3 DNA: TGTGCCAGTAGTACCTTGGACAGACTGGGGGAGACCCAGTACTTC. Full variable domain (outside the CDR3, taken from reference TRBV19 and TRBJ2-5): DGGITQSPKYLFRKEGQNVTLSCEQNLNHDAMYWYRQDPGQGLRLIYYSQIVNDFQKGDIAEGYSVSREKKESFPLTVTSAQKNPTAFYLCASSTLDRLGETQYFGPGTRLLVL.

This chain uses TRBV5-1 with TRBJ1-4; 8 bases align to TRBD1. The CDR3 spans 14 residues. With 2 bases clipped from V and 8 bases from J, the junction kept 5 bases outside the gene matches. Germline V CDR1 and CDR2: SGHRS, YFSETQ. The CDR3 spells CASSFGQGGEKLFF. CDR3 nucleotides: TGCGCCAGCAGCTTTGGACAGGGTGGGGAAAAACTGTTTTTT.

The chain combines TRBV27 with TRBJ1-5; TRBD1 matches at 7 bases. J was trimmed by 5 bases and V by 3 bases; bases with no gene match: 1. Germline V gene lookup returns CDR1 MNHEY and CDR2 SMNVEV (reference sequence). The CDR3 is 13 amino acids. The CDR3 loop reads CASSFQGDQPQHF. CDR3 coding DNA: TGTGCCAGCAGTTTTCAGGGGGATCAGCCCCAGCATTTT.

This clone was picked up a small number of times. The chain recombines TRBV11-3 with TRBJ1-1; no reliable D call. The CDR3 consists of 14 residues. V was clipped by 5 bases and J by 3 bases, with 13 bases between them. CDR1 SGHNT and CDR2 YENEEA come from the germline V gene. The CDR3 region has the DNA TGTGCCAGCAGCCCTACCGGACGCCACACTGAAGCTTTCTTT. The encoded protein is CASSPTGRHTEAFF.

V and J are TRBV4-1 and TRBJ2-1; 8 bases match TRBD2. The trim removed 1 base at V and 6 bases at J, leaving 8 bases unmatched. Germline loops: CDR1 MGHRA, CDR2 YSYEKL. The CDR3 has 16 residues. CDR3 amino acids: CASSQVSGGSSNEQFF. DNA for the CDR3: TGCGCCAGCAGCCAAGTGTCGGGGGGGTCTAGCAATGAGCAGTTCTTC.

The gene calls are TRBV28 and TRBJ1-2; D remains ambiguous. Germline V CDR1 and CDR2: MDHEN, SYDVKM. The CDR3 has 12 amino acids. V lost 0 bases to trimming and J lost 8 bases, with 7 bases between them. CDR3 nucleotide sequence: TGTGCCAGCAGTTTATGGGAGATCGGCTACACCTTC. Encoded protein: CASSLWEIGYTF.

For the CDR3, the DNA is TGTGCCAGCTCCCTACCCGGGACACAGAACACTGAAGCTTTCTTT. This codes for CASSLPGTQNTEAFF. The chain carries TRBV18 and TRBJ1-1, with D possibly matching TRBD1 (6 bases). Per germline, CDR1 KGHSH and CDR2 LQKENI. Trimming left V 6 bases short and J 1 base short, with 15 bases between. This CDR3 has 15 amino acids.

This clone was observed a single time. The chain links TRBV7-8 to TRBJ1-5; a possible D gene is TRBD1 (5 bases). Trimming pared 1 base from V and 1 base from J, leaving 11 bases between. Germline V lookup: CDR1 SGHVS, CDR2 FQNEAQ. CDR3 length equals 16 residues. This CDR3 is CASSLGEGQSNQPQHF. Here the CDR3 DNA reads TGTGCCAGCAGCTTAGGAGAGGGGCAGAGCAATCAGCCCCAGCATTTT. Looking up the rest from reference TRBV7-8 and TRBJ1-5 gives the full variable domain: GAGVSQSPRYKVAKRGQDVALRCDPISGHVSLFWYQQALGQGPEFLTYFQNEAQLDKSGLPSDRFFAERPEGSVSTLKIQRTQQEDSAVYLCASSLGEGQSNQPQHFGDGTRLSIL.

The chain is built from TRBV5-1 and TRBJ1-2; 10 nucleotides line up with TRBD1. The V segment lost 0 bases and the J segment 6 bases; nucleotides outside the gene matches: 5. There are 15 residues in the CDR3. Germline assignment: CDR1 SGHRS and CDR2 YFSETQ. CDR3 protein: CASSLGQGARDGYTF. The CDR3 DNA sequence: TGCGCCAGCAGCTTGGGACAGGGGGCGCGGGATGGCTACACCTTC.

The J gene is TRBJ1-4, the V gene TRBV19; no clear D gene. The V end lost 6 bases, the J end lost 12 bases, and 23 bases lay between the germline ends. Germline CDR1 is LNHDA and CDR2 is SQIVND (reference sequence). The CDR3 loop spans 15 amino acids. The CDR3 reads CASSPGGGRTEQLFF. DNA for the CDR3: TGTGCCAGTAGCCCAGGTGGTGGGAGGACCGAGCAACTGTTTTTT.

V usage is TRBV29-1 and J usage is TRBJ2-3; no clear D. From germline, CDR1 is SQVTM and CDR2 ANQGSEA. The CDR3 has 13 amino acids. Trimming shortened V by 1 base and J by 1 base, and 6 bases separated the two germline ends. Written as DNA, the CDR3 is TGCAGCGTTGAAGTTACCGGCACAGATACGCAGTATTTT. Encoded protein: CSVEVTGTDTQYF.